This T cell receptor (beta chain) was identified in a study of cytomegalovirus exposure and HLA in healthy donors. Clones were read by immunoSEQ multiplex PCR, and TCRdb kept only the in-frame ones, dropping some. The sample has roughly 300,000 clones, 86% seen once; the top ten hold about 0.91%. The CDR3 runs to 14 residues. Germline CDR1 SGHTA, CDR2 FQGNSA. V was trimmed by 3 bases and J by 5 bases, leaving 12 bases between them. The chain combines TRBV7-2 with TRBJ2-3; D not certain. The sequence was collected from a woman aged 18 to 35 in good health and CMV-seronegative. The sequenced sample was PBMCs. The CDR3 nucleotides read TGTGCCAGCAGCTTGATCGGGTCCCTAGATACGCAGTATTTT. Protein: CASSLIGSLDTQYF.